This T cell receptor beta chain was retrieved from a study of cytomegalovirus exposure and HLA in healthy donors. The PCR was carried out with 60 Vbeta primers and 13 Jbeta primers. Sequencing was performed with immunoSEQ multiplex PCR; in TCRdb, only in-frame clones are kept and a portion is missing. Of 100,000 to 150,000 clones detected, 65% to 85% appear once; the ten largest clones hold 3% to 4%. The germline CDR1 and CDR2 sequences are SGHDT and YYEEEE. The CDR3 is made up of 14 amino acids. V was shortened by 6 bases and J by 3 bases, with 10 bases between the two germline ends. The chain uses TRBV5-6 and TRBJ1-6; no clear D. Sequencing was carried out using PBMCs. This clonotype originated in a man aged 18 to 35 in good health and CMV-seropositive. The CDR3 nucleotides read TGTGCCAGCACAACGGGGAACTATAATTCACCCCTCCACTTT. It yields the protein CASTTGNYNSPLHF.